Following are 31 T cell receptor beta chains from one sample sequenced in a study of T cells after yellow fever vaccination. Via MiXCR, TCRdb re-called the 5' RACE reads, giving one row per CDR3 protein. The repertoire holds 600,000 to 750,000 distinct CDR3 sequences, with roughly an eighth as singletons. The sample was PBMCs, taken on the day of the yellow fever booster vaccination. The receptors originated from a man aged 25-45 years who received the YFV17D yellow fever vaccine.

V usage is TRBV29-1 and J usage is TRBJ2-7; 12 positions agree with TRBD1. Germline assignment: CDR1 SQVTM and CDR2 ANQGSEA. The CDR3 length is 20 residues. The J segment lost 2 bases and the V segment lost 1 base, leaving 18 bases of the junction unmatched. In DNA, the CDR3 is TGCAGCGTTGAAGTCCCACCTACAACGCCCGGGACAGGGGGCCCCTACGAGCAGTACTTC. It is translated as CSVEVPPTTPGTGGPYEQYF.

This clonotype was counted many times. The V gene is TRBV28, the J gene TRBJ1-1; possible D gene TRBD1, 5 bases. This CDR3 spans 12 amino acids. Between the trimmed V and J ends, which lost 4 bases and 5 bases, there was a span of 8 bases. Per germline, CDR1 MDHEN and CDR2 SYDVKM. CDR3 in DNA: TGTGCCAGCAGTTCCCCAGGGACTGAAGCTTTCTTT. Encoded protein: CASSSPGTEAFF.

The chain joins TRBV10-1 to TRBJ2-3, with D unclear. Trimming removed 6 bases from V and 4 bases from J, with 11 bases in between. Germline CDR1 WNHNN, CDR2 SYGVQD (reference sequence). The CDR3 is made up of 13 amino acids. The CDR3, as DNA: TGCGCCAGCAGCCTTCGACGGGCAGATACGCAGTATTTT. As protein: CASSLRRADTQYF.

V and J are TRBV12-3 or TRBV12-4 and TRBJ2-7; D might be TRBD1 or TRBD2, each matching 5 bases. The V gene lost 8 bases and the J gene lost 2 bases, with 16 bases spanning the gap. This CDR3 is 14 amino acids long. The chain's CDR3 is CASGTGDATYEQYF. The CDR3 bases are TGTGCCAGCGGGACCGGGGATGCCACCTACGAGCAGTACTTC.

This clonotype turned up a few times. The CDR3 reads CASVRTGDNQPQHF. Written as DNA, the CDR3 is TGTGCCAGCGTCCGCACAGGGGACAATCAGCCCCAGCATTTT. The gene calls are TRBV12-3 or TRBV12-4 and TRBJ1-5; 7 bases agree with TRBD1. The CDR3 totals 14 residues. V lost 8 bases to trimming and J lost 3 bases; unmatched junction nucleotides: 7.

The chain has TRBV28 and TRBJ2-1; 10 bases fit TRBD2. The CDR3 has 15 amino acids. CDR1 and CDR2 (germline): MDHEN, SYDVKM. V shed 3 bases, J shed 4 bases, and the junction held 3 bases outside the gene matches. In nucleotides, the CDR3 is TGTGCCAGCAGTTTTAGCGGGAGGTTTTACAATGAGCAGTTCTTC. It encodes CASSFSGRFYNEQFF. Looking up the rest from reference TRBV28 and TRBJ2-1 gives the full variable domain: DVKVTQSSRYLVKRTGEKVFLECVQDMDHENMFWYRQDPGLGLRLIYFSYDVKMKEKGDIPEGYSVSREKKERFSLILESASTNQTSMYLCASSFSGRFYNEQFFGPGTRLTVL.

V gene TRBV18 combines with J gene TRBJ1-2; D might be TRBD1 (5 bases). Germline assignment: CDR1 KGHSH and CDR2 LQKENI. V lost 3 bases, J lost 4 bases, and 12 bases lay in between. CDR3 size: 14 residues. In DNA form, the CDR3 reads TGTGCCAGCTCACCCCCGACAGCCCTCTATGGCTACACCTTC. This encodes CASSPPTALYGYTF.

In its sample, this clonotype was seen many times. V is TRBV6-6 and J is TRBJ2-3; D remains unclear. Deletions cut 0 bases from V and 6 bases from J, with 7 bases between. Germline CDR1 MNHNY, CDR2 SVGAGI (reference sequence). There are 13 residues in the CDR3. CDR3 protein: CASSYSSGDTQYF. In DNA, the CDR3 is TGTGCCAGCAGTTACTCGAGTGGCGATACGCAGTATTTT.

The V gene is TRBV6-2 or TRBV6-3, the J gene TRBJ2-7; tentatively, D is TRBD1 (6 bases). V gave up 6 bases and J gave up 7 bases, with 19 bases separating them. The CDR3 loop spans 14 amino acids. Per germline, CDR1 MNHEY and CDR2 SVGEGT. DNA for the CDR3: TGTGCCAGCAGACGGGACAACATACCTACGGAGCAGTACTTC. Its translation: CASRRDNIPTEQYF.

This clonotype was observed at least ten times. The rearrangement uses TRBV3-1 and TRBJ2-7; 8 positions agree with TRBD2. Trimming at V came to 0 bases and at J to 1 base, leaving 2 bases not matched to a gene. Germline V gives CDR1 LGHDT, CDR2 YNNKEL (reference sequence). There are 15 residues in the CDR3. In DNA form, the CDR3 reads TGTGCCAGCAGCCAAGAAGCGGGAGCATCCTACGAGCAGTACTTC. Its protein product is CASSQEAGASYEQYF.

In its sample, this clonotype was seen a few times. The chain joins TRBV19 to TRBJ2-3; D may be TRBD2 (6 bases). The germline V gene has CDR1 LNHDA and CDR2 SQIVND (reference sequence). This CDR3 region has 15 residues. The ends were cut back, 3 bases at V and 4 bases at J, with 14 bases in the middle. The CDR3 region has the DNA TGTGCCAGTAGTATGGCGGGGAATACGGCAGATACGCAGTATTTT. Its translation is CASSMAGNTADTQYF.

This clonotype was recorded a few times. V gene TRBV11-2 combines with J gene TRBJ2-7; TRBD1 matches at 7 bases. The CDR3 sequence is 14 residues long. CDR1 is SGHAT, CDR2 FQNNGV, per germline. Unmatched junction bases numbered 7, after V lost 1 base and J lost 7 bases. The CDR3 region is CASSLGGGAREQYF. The CDR3, as DNA: TGTGCCAGCAGCTTAGGAGGGGGCGCGCGGGAGCAGTACTTC.

Regarding this clonotype: At one boundary the junction diverges from the germline segment, which might be a read error. V usage is TRBV14 and J usage is TRBJ2-4; 15 bases are shared with TRBD2. The germline CDR1 and CDR2 sequences are SGHDN and FVKESK. The CDR3 sequence is 19 residues long. CDR3 residues: CASRQAPGLAGGSRNIQYF. The CDR3 DNA reads as TGTGCCAGCAGACAAGCTCCGGGACTAGCGGGAGGATCAAGAAACATTCAGTACTTC.

The chain carries TRBV10-1 and TRBJ2-5; D tentatively reads TRBD1 or TRBD2 (5 bases each). V lost 2 bases and J 7 bases, leaving 11 bases between the germline ends. Looked up from germline, CDR1 is WNHNN and CDR2 is SYGVQD (reference sequence). CDR3 length: 13 residues. The CDR3 is CASSEKFGGTQYF. The CDR3 DNA sequence: TGCGCCAGCAGTGAGAAATTTGGGGGGACCCAGTACTTC.

This clonotype was counted only a few times. This chain joins TRBV10-3 and TRBJ1-3; no clear D. The CDR3 covers 16 residues. Trimming stripped 4 bases from V and 1 base from J, with 14 bases between. Germline V gene sequence: CDR1 ENHRY, CDR2 SYGVKD. The CDR3 region is CAISGESRQSGNTIYF. In DNA form, the CDR3 reads TGTGCCATCAGTGGGGAGAGCAGGCAATCTGGAAACACCATATATTTT.

In its sample, this clonotype was seen many times. V is TRBV28 and J is TRBJ2-2; a possible D gene is TRBD2 (6 bases). Germline V lookup: CDR1 MDHEN, CDR2 SYDVKM. The length of the CDR3 is 13 residues. Trimming took 6 bases from V and 4 from J, leaving 9 bases between them. Here the CDR3 reads CASRMGGTGELFF. The CDR3, as DNA: TGTGCCAGCAGAATGGGGGGCACCGGGGAGCTGTTTTTT.

This chain uses TRBV10-3 with TRBJ2-7; D ambiguous. V was pared by 5 bases and J by 3 bases, with 8 bases between. Germline V lookup: CDR1 ENHRY, CDR2 SYGVKD. The CDR3 totals 12 residues. In DNA, the CDR3 is TGTGCCATCAGTCCCGGAAACTACGAGCAGTACTTC. Translation: CAISPGNYEQYF.

In its sample, this clonotype was seen a few times. The chain carries TRBV27 and TRBJ2-1; TRBD2 is a possible D gene (6 bases). The germline V gene has CDR1 MNHEY and CDR2 SMNVEV (reference sequence). The CDR3 runs to 17 residues. V dropped 2 bases and J dropped 4 bases, with 18 bases sitting between them. This CDR3 reads CASSLAITGEIYNEQFF. The DNA for the CDR3 is TGTGCCAGCAGTTTAGCAATTACGGGAGAAATTTACAATGAGCAGTTCTTC.

There are a few counts of this clonotype. The chain carries TRBV11-2 and TRBJ2-7, with 8 positions matching TRBD1. The CDR3 spans 21 residues. V lost 2 bases, J lost 3 bases, and 24 bases stayed unmatched. Per germline, CDR1 SGHAT and CDR2 FQNNGV. The CDR3 region is CASSLLTGTGRAGGTSYEQYF. CDR3 nucleotide sequence: TGTGCCAGCAGCTTATTAACGGGGACAGGACGAGCGGGCGGAACCAGCTACGAGCAGTACTTC.

This clonotype was seen more than once but under ten times. The gene calls are TRBV14 and TRBJ2-7, with D unclear. This CDR3 contains 13 residues. Germline CDR1 and CDR2: SGHDN and FVKESK. The V end was cut by 0 bases, the J end by 3 bases, with 6 bases between. CDR3: CASSQDLFYEQYF. CDR3 nucleotide sequence: TGTGCCAGCAGCCAAGATCTATTCTACGAGCAGTACTTC.

V usage is TRBV5-1 and J usage is TRBJ2-1; 7 bases fit TRBD2. V trimming: 4 bases; J trimming: 2 bases; junction bases outside the gene matches: 9. Germline lookup yields CDR1 SGHRS and CDR2 YFSETQ. This CDR3 has 16 residues. CDR3 protein: CASSPATSLTYNEQFF. The CDR3 DNA reads TGCGCCAGCAGCCCCGCGACTAGCCTTACCTACAATGAGCAGTTCTTC. The variable domain in full, with the rest retrieved from reference TRBV5-1 and TRBJ2-1, is KAGVTQTPRYLIKTRGQQVTLSCSPISGHRSVSWYQQTPGQGLQFLFEYFSETQRNKGNFPGRFSGRQFSNSRSEMNVSTLELGDSALYLCASSPATSLTYNEQFFGPGTRLTVL.

The rearrangement links TRBV5-1 to TRBJ2-2; D is possibly TRBD1 or TRBD2 (5 bases each). Trimming left V 7 bases short and J 5 bases short, with 15 bases between. This CDR3 is built from 14 residues. Germline V gene sequence: CDR1 SGHRS, CDR2 YFSETQ. The CDR3 loop reads CASHAGSTTGELFF. The CDR3 region has the DNA TGCGCCAGCCACGCAGGGAGTACGACCGGGGAGCTGTTTTTT. Full variable domain (remainder filled in from reference TRBV5-1 and TRBJ2-2): KAGVTQTPRYLIKTRGQQVTLSCSPISGHRSVSWYQQTPGQGLQFLFEYFSETQRNKGNFPGRFSGRQFSNSRSEMNVSTLELGDSALYLCASHAGSTTGELFFGEGSRLTVL.

V and J are TRBV12-3 or TRBV12-4 and TRBJ1-1; the D is unclear. Trimming cost V 5 bases and J 6 bases, with 7 bases left between them. The CDR3 extends over 11 amino acids. The CDR3 spells CASSRGSEAFF. The CDR3 DNA reads as TGTGCCAGCAGTCGTGGGTCTGAAGCTTTCTTT.

There are many counts of this clonotype. The V and J genes are TRBV20-1 and TRBJ2-1; the D gene is possibly TRBD2 (6 bases). This CDR3 region has 10 residues. Germline loops: CDR1 DFQATT, CDR2 SNEGSKA (reference sequence). The V gene lost 5 bases and the J gene lost 8 bases, with 7 bases spanning the gap. Here the CDR3 DNA reads TGCAGTGCTGAGCGGGATGAGCAGTTCTTC. Amino acids: CSAERDEQFF.

In DNA, the CDR3 is TGTGCCAGCTCACCCCAGAGGTTGGTCGCCGGGGAGCTGTTTTTT. This sequence encodes CASSPQRLVAGELFF. The chain is built from TRBV18 and TRBJ2-2; D gene ambiguous. V shed 3 bases and J shed 6 bases, with 14 bases lying between them. CDR3 length equals 15 residues. In germline, CDR1 is KGHSH, CDR2 LQKENI.

This clonotype was observed a handful of times. The chain has TRBV7-3 and TRBJ2-1, with 8 bases that match TRBD2. This CDR3 is built from 14 residues. Germline V CDR1 and CDR2: SGHTA, FQGTGA. J lost 7 bases, V lost 1 base, and 3 bases had no gene match. DNA of the CDR3: TGTGCCAGCAGCTTAATAGCGGGGAAGAATGAGCAGTTCTTC. It encodes CASSLIAGKNEQFF.

This clonotype was observed a few times. This sequence joins TRBV28 and TRBJ1-6; unclear D gene. Germline CDR1 and CDR2: MDHEN and SYDVKM. V was trimmed by 7 bases and J by 8 bases, leaving 21 bases between them. This CDR3 comprises 16 residues. The DNA of the CDR3 is TGTGCCAGCAATGTACAAACCAACCTAGGACATTCACCCCTCCACTTT. As protein: CASNVQTNLGHSPLHF.

The V call is TRBV9, the J call TRBJ1-6; tentatively, D is TRBD1 (5 bases). Germline V CDR1 and CDR2: SGDLS, YYNGEE. The CDR3 is 13 amino acids. The V end was cut by 4 bases, the J end by 10 bases, with 12 bases between. In DNA form, the CDR3 reads TGTGCCAGCAGCCCTCAGGGCTACTCACCCCTCCACTTT. Protein: CASSPQGYSPLHF.

This clonotype has only a few counts. The V and J genes are TRBV5-1 and TRBJ1-6, with D perhaps matching TRBD1 (6 bases). Trimming stripped 3 bases from V and 11 bases from J, with 18 bases between. CDR1 and CDR2 from the germline V gene are SGHRS and YFSETQ. The CDR3 length is 15 residues. This CDR3 reads CASSSQTQQGAPLHF. The CDR3, as DNA: TGCGCCAGCAGCTCTCAAACCCAACAGGGAGCACCCCTCCACTTT.

This clonotype was seen only a few times. J is TRBJ2-7 and V is TRBV2; 9 bases line up with TRBD2. The ends lost 3 bases at V and 4 bases at J; junction bases unmatched: 10. The germline V gene encodes CDR1 SNHLY and CDR2 FYNNEI. The CDR3 runs to 16 residues. This chain's CDR3 is CASSEEVAGGPYEQYF. The DNA for the CDR3 is TGTGCCAGCAGTGAGGAGGTCGCGGGAGGGCCTTACGAGCAGTACTTC.

This chain joins TRBV6-5 and TRBJ1-6; 8 positions agree with TRBD1. V trimming: 8 bases; J trimming: 18 bases; junction bases outside the gene matches: 6. Germline V CDR1 and CDR2: MNHEY, SVGAGI. This CDR3 has 10 residues. The CDR3 sequence is CASCKDRAHF. CDR3 in DNA: TGTGCCAGCTGCAAGGACAGGGCCCACTTT.